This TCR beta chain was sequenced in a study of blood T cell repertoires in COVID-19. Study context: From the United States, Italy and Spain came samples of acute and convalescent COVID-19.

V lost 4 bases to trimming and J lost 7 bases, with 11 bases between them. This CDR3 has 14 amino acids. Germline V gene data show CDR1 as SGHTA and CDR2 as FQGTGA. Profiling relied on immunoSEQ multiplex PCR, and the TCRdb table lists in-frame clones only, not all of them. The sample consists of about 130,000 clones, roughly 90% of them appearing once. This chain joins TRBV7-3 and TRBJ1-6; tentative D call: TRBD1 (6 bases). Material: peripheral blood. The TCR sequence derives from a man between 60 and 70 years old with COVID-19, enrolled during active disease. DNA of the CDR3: TGTGCCAGCAGCTCCGGGACACAGAATTCACCCCTCCACTTT. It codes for CASSSGTQNSPLHF.